This entry features one T cell receptor (beta chain) sequence. TCRdb reprocessed the 5' RACE reads via MiXCR and lists one record per CDR3 protein. The repertoire holds approximately 550,000 distinct CDR3 sequences, about a fifth seen once, with around 0.5% in the top ten. Germline V CDR1 and CDR2: KGHSH, LQKENI. V lost 0 bases and J 8 bases, leaving 14 bases between the germline ends. This CDR3 has 15 residues. This specimen belongs to a study of identical twins. This sample also belongs to another study, concerning yellow fever vaccine responses in identical twins.

The receptor comes from a woman under 30 in good health. V and J are TRBV18 and TRBJ2-1; D possibly corresponds to TRBD2 (5 bases). Sequencing input: CD4+ T cells sorted from blood. CDR3 protein: CASSPPSAPRDEQFF. In DNA, the CDR3 is TGTGCCAGCTCACCACCTAGCGCCCCGAGGGATGAGCAGTTCTTC.